The T cell receptor beta chain under discussion was sequenced for a study of CXCR3-negative and CXCR3-positive naive CD8 T cells (dated by TCRdb to about 2019). Describing the broader study: In total, about 130 million TRB reads were obtained, which works out to roughly 1.5 +/- 0.3 million reads per library. Diversity and physicochemical repertoire analyses covered 10 to 11 donors pooled from two independent experiments. For the TRBV-TRBJ cluster analysis, the naive subsets came from roughly 5 donors, while the memory cells came from 3 donors.

Here is what the overall study found, with its caveats: Because surface CD5, which has been linked to self-reactivity in mice, was comparable between naive subsets, TCR interaction strength was also inferred from TRB CDR3 physicochemical properties. Compared with CXCR3-negative naive cells, CXCR3-positive naive cells had TRB CDR3s with higher hydrophobicity (lower Kidera factor 4), lower energy, and higher strength and volume indices. Freshly isolated PBMCs were used for most assays because CXCR3 expression partially decreased after cryopreservation. Repertoire diversity was comparably high in both naive subsets but much lower in memory CD8+ T cells. Within the same donor, TRBV-TRBJ usage looked similar between naive CXCR3-negative and CXCR3-positive cells, but memory cells had distinct patterns.

Notes on this clonotype: This receptor's antigen is unknown.

From the germline V gene, CDR1 is SGHTA and CDR2 is FQGNSA. The CDR3 runs 15 residues from the cysteine to the phenylalanine. There is no recorded DNA. Each CD8+ T cell subset was flow-sorted in triplicate, and around 320,000 cells per subset were placed directly into RLT lysis buffer. Naive CD8+ T cells were defined stringently as CD45RO-CCR7+CD27+CD95- to exclude memory contaminants. Using standard density gradient centrifugation, peripheral blood mononuclear cells were isolated from buffy coats. A FACSAria III was used to flow-sort naive CXCR3-negative and CXCR3-positive CD8+ T cells. Total RNA was extracted from sorted cells with an RNeasy Mini Kit. Data came from a NextSeq 550. The Human TCR Profiling Kit (MiLaboratory) was used to make UMI-labeled 5' RACE TRB cDNA libraries. The full amount of extracted RNA was used for cDNA synthesis, and the full amount of resulting cDNA was used for PCR amplification. Libraries were prepared in parallel using an identical number of PCR cycles. Per the authors' processing: MIGEC and MiXCR extracted about 48,000 +/- 9,800 unique UMI-labeled TRB cDNA molecules per library, requiring at least two reads per UMI. An average of roughly 40,000 +/- 10,000 functional in-frame TRB CDR3 nucleotide clonotypes without stop codons was found per library. After each sample was downsampled to 5000 UMI-labeled TRB molecules, VDJtools was used to calculate diversity metrics such as normalized Shannon-Wiener and Chao1. For the central five CDR3 residues, VDJtools calculated physicochemical properties weighted by clonotype size, namely interaction energy, strength, volume and Kidera factor 4. Reprocessed by TCRdb, the reads give a single entry per CDR3 protein sequence, without DNA. These V and J calls are TCRdb output, not the study's own analysis. The table of this sample itemizes under 150,000 distinct CDR3 sequences. The biggest ten clones account for roughly 0.59% of the sample.

The chain is assembled from TRBV7-2 and TRBJ2-7; TCRdb's D call of TRBD1 is untestable without DNA. The specimen sequenced was naive CXCR3+ CD8+ T cells from blood. The sample's cell subset or site label, decoded: CD45RO-CCR7+CD27+CD95- naive CD8+ T cells expressing CXCR3 (TNR3+). This receptor was taken from a human donor in good health. Some clones in this sample may be carry-over from other donors' samples. The CDR3 protein sequence reads: CASSLGLAPTYEQYF.